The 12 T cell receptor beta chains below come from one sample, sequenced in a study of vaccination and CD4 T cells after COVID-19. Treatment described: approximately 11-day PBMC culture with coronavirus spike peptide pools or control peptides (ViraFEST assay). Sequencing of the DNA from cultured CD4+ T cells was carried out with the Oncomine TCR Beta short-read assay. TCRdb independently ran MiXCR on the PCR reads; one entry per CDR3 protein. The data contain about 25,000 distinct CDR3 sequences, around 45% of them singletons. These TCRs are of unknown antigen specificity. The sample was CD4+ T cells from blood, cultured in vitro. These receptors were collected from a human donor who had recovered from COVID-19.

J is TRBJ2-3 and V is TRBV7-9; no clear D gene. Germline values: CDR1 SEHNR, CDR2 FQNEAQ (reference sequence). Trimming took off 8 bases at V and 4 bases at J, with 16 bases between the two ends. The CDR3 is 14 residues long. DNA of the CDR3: TGTGCCAGCTTCCCACCGGGTTGGTCAGATACGCAGTATTTT. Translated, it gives CASFPPGWSDTQYF.

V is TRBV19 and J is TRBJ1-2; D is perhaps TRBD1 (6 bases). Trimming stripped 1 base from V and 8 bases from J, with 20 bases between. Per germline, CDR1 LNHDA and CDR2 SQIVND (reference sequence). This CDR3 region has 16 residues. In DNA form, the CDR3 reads TGTGCCAGTAGTATAGCTTCGCGACAGGTCGGGTTCGGCTACACCTTC. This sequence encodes CASSIASRQVGFGYTF.

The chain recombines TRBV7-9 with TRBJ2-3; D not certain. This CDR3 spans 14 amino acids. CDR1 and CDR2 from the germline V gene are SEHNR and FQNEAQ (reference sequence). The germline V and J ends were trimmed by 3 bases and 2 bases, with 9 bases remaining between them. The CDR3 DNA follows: TGTGCCAGCAGCTTGGGTACGGCCACAGATACGCAGTATTTT. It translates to CASSLGTATDTQYF.

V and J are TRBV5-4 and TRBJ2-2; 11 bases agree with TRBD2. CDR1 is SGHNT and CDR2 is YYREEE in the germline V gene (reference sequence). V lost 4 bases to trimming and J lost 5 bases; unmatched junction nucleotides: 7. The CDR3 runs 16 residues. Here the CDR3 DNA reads TGTGCCAGCAGCCCAAGACTAGCGGGAAGAACCGGGGAGCTGTTTTTT. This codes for CASSPRLAGRTGELFF.

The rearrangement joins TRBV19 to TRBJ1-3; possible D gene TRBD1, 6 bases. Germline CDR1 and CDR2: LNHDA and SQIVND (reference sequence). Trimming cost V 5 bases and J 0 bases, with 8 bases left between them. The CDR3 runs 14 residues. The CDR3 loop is CASSVGASGNTIYF. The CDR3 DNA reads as TGTGCCAGTAGTGTGGGGGCCTCTGGAAACACCATATATTTT.

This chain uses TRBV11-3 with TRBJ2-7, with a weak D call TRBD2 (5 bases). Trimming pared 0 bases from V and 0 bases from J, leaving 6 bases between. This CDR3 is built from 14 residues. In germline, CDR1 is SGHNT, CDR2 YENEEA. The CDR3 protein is CASSLEGSSYEQYF. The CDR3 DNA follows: TGTGCCAGCAGCTTAGAGGGGAGCTCCTACGAGCAGTACTTC.

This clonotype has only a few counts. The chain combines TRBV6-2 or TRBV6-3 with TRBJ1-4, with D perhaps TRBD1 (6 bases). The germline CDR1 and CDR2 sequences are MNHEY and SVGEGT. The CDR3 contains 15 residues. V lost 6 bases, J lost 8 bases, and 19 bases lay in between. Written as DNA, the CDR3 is TGTGCCAGCAGAGAACAGGGTTTTGGGAGCGAAAAACTGTTTTTT. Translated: CASREQGFGSEKLFF.

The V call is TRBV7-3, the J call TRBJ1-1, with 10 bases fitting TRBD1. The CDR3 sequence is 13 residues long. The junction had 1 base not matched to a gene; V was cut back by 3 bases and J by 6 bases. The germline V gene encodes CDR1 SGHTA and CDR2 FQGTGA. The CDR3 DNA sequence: TGTGCCAGCAGCTTCGGACAGGGGGCTGAAGCTTTCTTT. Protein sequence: CASSFGQGAEAFF.

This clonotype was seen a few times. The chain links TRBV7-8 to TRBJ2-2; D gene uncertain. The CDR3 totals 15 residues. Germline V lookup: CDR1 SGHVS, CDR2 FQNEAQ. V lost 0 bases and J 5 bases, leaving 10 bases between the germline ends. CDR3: CASSLAIGRTGELFF. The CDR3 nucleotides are TGTGCCAGCAGCTTAGCAATTGGCCGGACCGGGGAGCTGTTTTTT.

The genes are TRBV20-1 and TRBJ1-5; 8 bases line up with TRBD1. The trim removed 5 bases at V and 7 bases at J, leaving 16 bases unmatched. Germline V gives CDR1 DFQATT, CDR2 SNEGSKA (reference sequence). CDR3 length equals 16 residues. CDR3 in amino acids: CSAALFGMRTGQPQHF. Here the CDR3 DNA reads TGCAGTGCTGCGCTTTTTGGGATGAGGACAGGGCAGCCCCAGCATTTT.

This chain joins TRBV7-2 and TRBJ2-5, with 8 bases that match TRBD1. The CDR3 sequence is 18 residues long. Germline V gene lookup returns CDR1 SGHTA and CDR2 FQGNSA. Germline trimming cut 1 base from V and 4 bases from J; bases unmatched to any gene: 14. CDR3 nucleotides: TGTGCCAGCAGCTTAGTGTTTTCAGGGACAGGCGCCCGAGAGACCCAGTACTTC. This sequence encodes CASSLVFSGTGARETQYF. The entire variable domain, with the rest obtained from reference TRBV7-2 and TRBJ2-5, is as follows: GAGVSQSPSNKVTEKGKDVELRCDPISGHTALYWYRQSLGQGLEFLIYFQGNSAPDKSGLPSDRFSAERTGGSVSTLTIQRTQQEDSAVYLCASSLVFSGTGARETQYFGPGTRLLVL.

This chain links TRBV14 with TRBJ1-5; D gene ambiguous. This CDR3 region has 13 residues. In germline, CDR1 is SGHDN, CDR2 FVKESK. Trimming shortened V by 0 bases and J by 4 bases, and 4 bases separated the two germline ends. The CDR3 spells CASSQDQNQPQHF. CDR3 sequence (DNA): TGTGCCAGCAGCCAAGATCAGAATCAGCCCCAGCATTTT.